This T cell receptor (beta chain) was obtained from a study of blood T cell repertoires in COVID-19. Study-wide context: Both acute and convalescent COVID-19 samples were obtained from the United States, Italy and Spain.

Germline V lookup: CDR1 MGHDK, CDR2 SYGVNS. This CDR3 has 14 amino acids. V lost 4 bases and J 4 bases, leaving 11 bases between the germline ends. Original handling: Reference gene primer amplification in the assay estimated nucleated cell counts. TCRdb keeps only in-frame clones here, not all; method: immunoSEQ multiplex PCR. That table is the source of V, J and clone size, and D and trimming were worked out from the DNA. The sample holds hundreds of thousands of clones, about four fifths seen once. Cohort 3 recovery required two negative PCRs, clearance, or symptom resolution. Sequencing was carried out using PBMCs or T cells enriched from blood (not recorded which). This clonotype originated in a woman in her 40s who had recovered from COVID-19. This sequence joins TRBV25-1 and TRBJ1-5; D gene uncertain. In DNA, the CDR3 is TGTGCCAGCAGTGGACCCGGGAATAATCAGCCCCAGCATTTT. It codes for CASSGPGNNQPQHF.